The present T cell receptor (beta chain) was sequenced within a study of PD-1 blockade in classical Hodgkin lymphoma. This CDR3 has 16 amino acids. Per the germline V gene, CDR1 is SEHNR and CDR2 is FQNEAQ (reference sequence). Deletions cut 3 bases from V and 3 bases from J, with 17 bases between. Sample time point: cycle 4 day 1 (C4D1), after 6 weeks of nivolumab. Brentuximab vedotin exposure varied, and every patient relapsed after autologous stem cell transplantation. Complete response, partial response or progressive disease constituted the best response categories observed. Study-wide findings and caveats: Some patients started nivolumab under 1 year after ASCT, and they were excluded. By C4D1, diversity of CD4+ TCRs had risen significantly, whereas that of CD8+ TCRs had not. Patients newly diagnosed and complete responders had comparable baseline diversity.

Profiling relied on immunoSEQ multiplex PCR, and the TCRdb table lists in-frame clones only, not all of them. Among about 16,000 clones listed, around 65% were seen once. Concerning this clone itself: Its antigen remains unknown.

This receptor was obtained from a human donor with classical Hodgkin lymphoma. V and J are TRBV7-9 and TRBJ1-2, with unresolved D. The sequenced sample was peripheral blood mononuclear cells (PBMCs), obtained before the fourth cycle of nivolumab. CDR3 sequence reads: CASSLLSELFHYGYTF. Here the CDR3 DNA reads TGTGCCAGCAGCTTGCTCTCCGAGCTATTTCACTATGGCTACACCTTC.